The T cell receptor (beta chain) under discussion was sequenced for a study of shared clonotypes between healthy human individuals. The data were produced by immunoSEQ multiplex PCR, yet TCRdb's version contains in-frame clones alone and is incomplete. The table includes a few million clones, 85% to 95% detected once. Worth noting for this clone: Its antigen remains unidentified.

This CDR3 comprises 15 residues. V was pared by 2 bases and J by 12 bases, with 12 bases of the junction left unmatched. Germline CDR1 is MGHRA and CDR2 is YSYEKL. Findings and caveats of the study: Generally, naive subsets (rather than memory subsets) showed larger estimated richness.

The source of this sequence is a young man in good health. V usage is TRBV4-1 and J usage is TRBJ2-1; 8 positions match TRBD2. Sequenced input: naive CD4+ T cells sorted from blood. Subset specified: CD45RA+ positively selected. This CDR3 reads CASSQWGTRFQGQFF. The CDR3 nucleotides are TGCGCCAGCAGCCAATGGGGGACTAGATTTCAAGGGCAGTTCTTC.